This TCR beta chain was found in a study of T cells after yellow fever vaccination. Study-wide points: Highly abundant clonotypes carried over from the bulk population could end up in FACS-sorted repertoires as contaminants. Among primary-vaccination clones, most reappeared after the booster, at 96% for CD4 and about 90% for CD8.

V was clipped by 4 bases and J by 0 bases, with 11 bases between them. The CDR3 length is 15 residues. Germline V CDR1 and CDR2: KGHSH, LQKENI. Notes on this clonotype: Its antigen remains unknown.

Making TCR cDNA involved 5'RACE template switching, which added UMIs and a universal primer site. TCRdb analysed the 5' RACE reads with MiXCR anew, one entry per CDR3 protein. The sample comprises about 160,000 distinct CDR3 sequences, 6% to 7.5% of which are singletons, and 2.5% rests with the top ten. This clonotype was obtained from a man between 18 and 35 years old who received the YFV17D yellow fever vaccine. The source was CD4+ T cells sorted from PBMCs, collected around 5 days after the first yellow fever vaccination. The J gene is TRBJ2-3, the V gene TRBV18; the D is unclear. CDR3 sequence reads: CASSLAEASTDTQYF. Written as DNA, the CDR3 is TGTGCCAGCTCACTAGCAGAAGCTAGCACAGATACGCAGTATTTT.